This is a list of T cell receptor beta chains from one sample in a study of blood T cell repertoires in COVID-19. Libraries were prepared by immunoSEQ multiplex PCR; TCRdb keeps only in-frame clonotypes and omits some of them. The sample consists of about half a million clones, less than 90% of them appearing once. Sequencing was performed on PBMCs or T cells enriched from blood (not recorded which). The origin of the receptors is a woman aged 60 to 75 who had recovered from COVID-19. The CDR3 runs from the conserved cysteine through the conserved F or W. The D gene is left open where the match is weak. The size entry is marked missing in some rows and otherwise reads once, few, many or a size class.

V gene	clone size	J gene	D gene	CDR3 protein	CDR3 DNA
TRBV6-5	.	TRBJ1-6	TRBD1	CASHGQGNSPLHF	TGTGCCAGCCATGGACAGGGAAATTCACCCCTCCACTTT
TRBV21-1	.	TRBJ1-5	.	CASSKGAGTDLTNQPQHF	TGTGCCAGCAGCAAAGGCGCGGGGACAGACCTGACCAATCAGCCCCAGCATTTT
TRBV30	.	TRBJ1-6	.	CAWSRGNLNSPLHF	TGTGCCTGGAGTAGAGGGAATCTTAATTCACCCCTCCACTTT
TRBV13	.	TRBJ1-3	TRBD1	CASSSARTGLLGNTIYF	TGTGCCAGCAGCTCGGCTAGGACAGGTTTATTAGGAAACACCATATATTTT
TRBV12-2	few	TRBJ2-1	.	CASRRIPSSYNEQFF	TGTGCAAGTCGCCGTATCCCCAGCTCCTACAATGAGCAGTTCTTC
TRBV5-1	.	TRBJ2-3	TRBD2	CASSSVAGAPTDTQYF	TGCGCCAGCAGCTCTGTAGCGGGGGCCCCCACAGATACGCAGTATTTT
TRBV18	once	TRBJ1-1	TRBD1	CASSPRQGNTEAFF	TGTGCCAGCTCACCAAGACAGGGGAACACTGAAGCTTTCTTT
TRBV9	.	TRBJ2-3	.	CASSVVSGGWSDTQYF	TGTGCCAGCAGCGTAGTTTCCGGCGGGTGGTCAGATACGCAGTATTTT
TRBV4-1	.	TRBJ1-4	.	CASSPGLRGEKLFF	TGCGCCAGCAGCCCGGGCCTCCGAGGGGAAAAACTGTTTTTT
TRBV2	few	TRBJ1-2	TRBD1	CASSRGQGELGYTF	TGTGCCAGCAGTCGGGGACAGGGGGAATTAGGCTACACCTTC
TRBV5-1	.	TRBJ1-2	.	CAGRQDDNYGYTF	TGCGCCGGTCGACAGGACGACAACTATGGCTACACCTTC
TRBV19	.	TRBJ1-2	.	CASSLNYGYTF	TGTGCCAGTAGTCTGAACTATGGCTACACCTTC
TRBV24-1	.	TRBJ1-4	.	CATSDSTGVNEKLFF	TGTGCCACCAGTGATTCGACAGGCGTTAATGAAAAACTGTTTTTT
TRBV6-5	.	TRBJ1-6	TRBD1	CASSRQGLDSPLHF	TGTGCCAGCAGCCGACAGGGTCTGGATTCACCCCTCCACTTT
TRBV12-5	.	TRBJ2-3	TRBD2	CASGSRGVGSTDTQYF	TGTGCTAGTGGCTCCCGGGGGGTGGGAAGCACAGATACGCAGTATTTT
TRBV19	.	TRBJ2-1	TRBD2	CASSINGRAYNEQFF	TGTGCCAGTAGTATAAACGGGAGGGCTTACAATGAGCAGTTCTTC
TRBV4-2	.	TRBJ1-2	TRBD1	CASSQGDRGPQGFGYTF	TGTGCCAGCAGCCAAGGGGACAGGGGACCTCAGGGCTTTGGCTACACCTTC
TRBV3-1/TRBV3-2	.	TRBJ1-4	.	CASSLRSQGSEKLFF	TGTGCCAGCAGCCTCCGGTCCCAGGGGAGTGAAAAACTGTTTTTT
TRBV9	.	TRBJ1-2	.	CASRATGQLYGYTF	TGTGCCAGCAGGGCCACAGGACAGCTTTATGGCTACACCTTC
TRBV6-5	.	TRBJ2-1	TRBD1	CASGGQAPNEQFF	TGTGCCAGCGGGGGACAGGCGCCTAATGAGCAGTTCTTC
TRBV5-8	once	TRBJ2-3	TRBD2	CASSPHGLAVSTDTQYF	TGTGCCAGCAGCCCACATGGACTAGCGGTTAGCACAGATACGCAGTATTTT
TRBV27	.	TRBJ1-5	.	CASSFWLQKNQPQHF	TGTGCCAGCAGTTTTTGGTTACAGAAGAATCAGCCCCAGCATTTT
TRBV5-1	.	TRBJ2-2	TRBD1	CASSWDRNTNTGELFF	TGCGCCAGCAGCTGGGACAGAAACACGAACACCGGGGAGCTGTTTTTT
TRBV2	.	TRBJ1-4	.	CASSEQASTNEKLFF	TGTGCCAGCAGTGAACAGGCCTCAACTAATGAAAAACTGTTTTTT
TRBV5-5	.	TRBJ2-4	.	CASSLGTVAKNIQYF	TGTGCCAGCAGCTTGGGGACAGTAGCCAAAAACATTCAGTACTTC
TRBV6-2/TRBV6-3	once	TRBJ1-5	TRBD1	CASSLQGAQPQHF	TGTGCCAGCAGTCTACAGGGGGCTCAGCCCCAGCATTTT
TRBV14	.	TRBJ2-3	TRBD2	CASSQRLAGVTQYF	TGTGCCAGCAGCCAACGACTAGCGGGGGTCACGCAGTATTTT
TRBV5-6	few	TRBJ1-2	.	CASSLVEGVYGYTF	TGTGCCAGCAGCTTGGTGGAAGGGGTCTATGGCTACACCTTC
TRBV7-9	.	TRBJ2-1	TRBD1	CASSSPGQYYNEQFF	TGTGCCAGCAGCTCCCCGGGACAGTACTACAATGAGCAGTTCTTC
TRBV6-5	.	TRBJ1-2	.	CASRYRGGYTF	TGTGCCAGCAGGTATCGGGGAGGCTACACCTTC
TRBV7-8	.	TRBJ2-7	.	CASSLGATDYEQYF	TGTGCCAGCAGCTTAGGAGCGACAGACTACGAGCAGTACTTC
TRBV5-4	.	TRBJ1-6	.	CASSEQGSPLHF	TGTGCCAGCAGCGAGCAGGGTTCACCCCTCCACTTT
TRBV19	.	TRBJ1-3	TRBD1	CASRSQGAGNTIYF	TGTGCCAGTAGGTCGCAGGGGGCGGGAAACACCATATATTTT
TRBV30	few	TRBJ1-5	TRBD1	CAWSVQGSGPQHF	TGTGCCTGGAGTGTACAGGGGAGCGGGCCCCAGCATTTT
TRBV19	.	TRBJ1-3	.	CASSPKGGAGNTIYF	TGTGCCAGTAGCCCCAAGGGAGGGGCTGGAAACACCATATATTTT
TRBV9	.	TRBJ1-1	TRBD1	CASRSEGAAEAFF	TGTGCCAGCAGGTCGGAGGGGGCGGCTGAAGCTTTCTTT
TRBV18	.	TRBJ1-3	.	CASSRGREISGNTIYF	TGTGCCAGCTCACGGGGCAGGGAAATCTCTGGAAACACCATATATTTT
TRBV11-3	.	TRBJ1-5	.	CASSLGGGGINQPQHF	TGTGCCAGCAGCTTGGGAGGGGGAGGGATCAATCAGCCCCAGCATTTT
TRBV19	.	TRBJ1-1	.	CASSPGGGRNTEAFF	TGTGCCAGTAGCCCGGGAGGGGGGAGGAACACTGAAGCTTTCTTT
TRBV5-1	.	TRBJ1-1	.	CASSLDSMNTEAFF	TGCGCCAGCAGCTTGGACAGTATGAACACTGAAGCTTTCTTT
TRBV6-5	once	TRBJ1-4	.	CASSYSMAGEKLFF	TGTGCCAGCAGTTACTCTATGGCAGGCGAAAAACTGTTTTTT
TRBV6-5	.	TRBJ1-2	TRBD1	CASKEGQISYGYTF	TGTGCCAGCAAGGAGGGACAGATAAGCTATGGCTACACCTTC
TRBV5-1	.	TRBJ1-2	.	CASSLEGGDHGYTF	TGCGCCAGCAGCTTGGAGGGCGGGGATCATGGCTACACCTTC
TRBV11-2	.	TRBJ1-6	.	CASSSVRGLSPLHF	TGTGCCAGCAGTTCAGTGCGAGGTTTGTCACCCCTCCACTTT
TRBV2	.	TRBJ1-1	.	CATMSQGMNTEAFF	TGTGCCACCATGTCCCAGGGCATGAACACTGAAGCTTTCTTT
TRBV28	.	TRBJ1-2	TRBD1	CASRPPGQGRGYTF	TGTGCCAGCAGACCTCCGGGACAGGGGCGCGGCTACACCTTC
TRBV24-1	.	TRBJ1-5	.	CATSDPRVGSNQPQHF	TGTGCCACCAGTGACCCCAGGGTTGGGAGCAATCAGCCCCAGCATTTT
TRBV7-9	.	TRBJ2-1	TRBD2	CASSLPASGGYNEQFF	TGTGCCAGCAGCTTGCCGGCTAGCGGGGGATACAATGAGCAGTTCTTC
TRBV4-1	.	TRBJ2-6	.	CASSQAGLQLSGANVLTF	TGCGCCAGCAGCCAAGCGGGACTCCAGCTCTCTGGGGCCAACGTCCTGACTTTC
TRBV5-4	.	TRBJ1-6	.	CASRYGTQNSPLHF	TGTGCCAGCAGATACGGGACTCAAAATTCACCCCTCCACTTT
TRBV5-1	.	TRBJ2-5	.	CASKGTAGASGETQYF	TGCGCCAGCAAGGGGACAGCGGGGGCCTCGGGGGAGACCCAGTACTTC
TRBV10-3	.	TRBJ1-5	TRBD1	CAISGTGYSNQPQHF	TGTGCCATCAGTGGGACAGGGTATAGCAATCAGCCCCAGCATTTT
TRBV7-8	once	TRBJ2-2	.	CASSPPGSKPGELFF	TGTGCCAGCAGCCCCCCGGGTTCGAAGCCCGGGGAGCTGTTTTTT
TRBV3-1/TRBV3-2	.	TRBJ2-3	.	CASSRFIGGVTDTQYF	TGTGCCAGCAGCCGTTTCATAGGAGGGGTCACAGATACGCAGTATTTT